This record looks at one T cell receptor (beta chain) sequence and its context. The antigen it binds to is not known. The input lacks base qualities; no much larger clone sits a single base away. Library preparation was by 5' RACE. Sequenced on an Illumina HiSeq 2500. The second PCR ran for about 7 to 11 cycles and used a J-beta primer mix along with a sample-barcoded 5' primer. A unique molecular identifier was introduced onto each TCR beta cDNA molecule by a template-switch 5' adaptor carrying 12 random nucleotides. Each sample yielded at least 2.5 million CDR3-containing paired-end reads. First-strand cDNA synthesis was performed from all RNA using the Mint cDNA synthesis kit, with priming by a TRBC-specific oligonucleotide. All cDNA was treated with uracil-DNA glycosylase and then went through a first 18-cycle PCR with the universal primers M1SS and BC2_uni_R. The study's own analysis went as follows. For normalization, 1 million high-quality reads were randomly selected from each sample, with every read carrying a distinct molecular identifier. Instead of being binned into consensus sequences, reads that shared molecular identifiers were thrown out. CDR3 identification, clonotype clustering and error correction used MiTCR with a Q25 quality threshold and the strictest error-elimination algorithm. A nonparametric unseen species model with Euler transformation was used to estimate lower-bound total TCR beta diversity. TCRdb cleaned the public reads at Q25 with fastp, built clones with MiXCR and kept in-frame beta chains. Duplicate CDR3 protein sequences are folded into a single record with the most common DNA and genes. These V and J calls are TCRdb output, not the study's own analysis. The sample table records 1.6 million or so distinct CDR3 sequences; about 31% of these occur just once. The ten largest clones represent about 11% of the sample.

CDR3 length: 14 amino acids, cysteine to phenylalanine. The sequence is cut down to CDR3 DNA, 42 bases in frame from base 1. Sequences SGHTA (CDR1) and FQGNSA (CDR2) are obtained from the germline V gene. V is clipped by 0 bases and J by 7 bases, and the sequence between their germline boundaries is 12 bases long. Donors were 40 or so systemically healthy Caucasian individuals from Russia aged about 6 to 100 years. Each donor gave 8 to 10 milliliters of peripheral blood, drawn into EDTA-treated Vacutainer tubes. Ficoll-Paque density-gradient centrifugation was used to isolate PBMCs, with at least 6 million per sample. Trizol reagent was used to extract total RNA from the PBMCs, yielding at least 5 micrograms per sample. For every donor, flow cytometry on a PBMC aliquot measured the percentage of naive CD45RAhigh/CD27high T cells. The sample comes from a study of blood T cells in healthy people across ages (dated by TCRdb to 2014 to 2015). In the study overall: In model experiments, template switching captured about one uniquely barcoded TCR beta cDNA molecule for every two T cells. Using deep sequencing normalized with unique cDNA molecular identifiers, the study measured how TCR beta repertoire diversity changes with age. To avoid experimental bias, donors of different ages were distributed randomly across sequencing lanes. Two additional independent replicas of 1 million unique cDNA reads from the same blood draw were analyzed for two donors (one aged 18 to 30 and one aged 80 or older). The donors were divided into four age groups: young (average roughly 15 years), middle-aged (under 40), aged (approximately 62) and long-lived (82).

The paper as a whole reports these results and caveats: Compared with the aged group, the long-lived group had more naive CD4+ T cells, fewer expanded clones and increased TCR diversity, a pattern suggesting age selection. The percentage of naive T cells measured by flow cytometry correlated strongly with observed TCR beta diversity. Estimates of total diversity from one million sequenced T cells were regarded as lower bounds and underestimates. Observed TCR beta diversity per million T cells fell roughly linearly with age, and a significant reduction was already apparent by age roughly 40. The CMV infection status of donors was not known, potentially confounding age-related changes in expanded clonotypes. Since profiling was done on bulk unsorted PBMCs, naive and antigen-experienced compartments could not be conclusively compared.

The source material was blood. The chain links TRBV7-2 with TRBJ2-5; the D gene is tentatively TRBD1 or TRBD2, each matching 5 bases. The origin of this receptor is a woman in her 30s in good health. The DNA sequence is given as TGTGCCAGCAGCTTAGCCGGGGCTCAGGGGACCCAGTACTTC. This encodes CASSLAGAQGTQYF.